The 19 T cell receptor beta chains presented below share a single source sample, sequenced in a study of blood T cell repertoires in COVID-19. Here immunoSEQ multiplex PCR was the method, and the copy in TCRdb shows in-frame clones only, minus some. The sample shows hundreds of thousands of clones, 70% to 90% of them seen only once. Sequencing was performed on peripheral blood. The receptors here all came from an older woman with COVID-19, enrolled during active disease.

V and J are TRBV11-3 and TRBJ2-3; the D is unclear. This CDR3 is built from 16 residues. In germline, CDR1 is SGHNT, CDR2 YENEEA. V lost 0 bases to trimming and J lost 0 bases, with 10 bases between them. The DNA for the CDR3 is TGTGCCAGCAGCTTAGAGCTTGCCGCGAGCACAGATACGCAGTATTTT. Residues: CASSLELAASTDTQYF.

The genes are TRBV6-2 or TRBV6-3 and TRBJ1-1; D might be TRBD1 (5 bases). Germline V lookup: CDR1 MNHEY, CDR2 SVGEGT. The CDR3 spans 13 residues. The V end lost 3 bases, the J end lost 4 bases, and 9 bases lay between the germline ends. The CDR3: CASSYAGPTEAFF. CDR3 DNA sequence: TGTGCCAGCAGTTATGCAGGGCCCACTGAAGCTTTCTTT.

This chain joins TRBV7-3 and TRBJ2-2; D gene uncertain. The V and J ends lost 2 bases and 3 bases respectively, with 4 bases between them. The germline CDR1 and CDR2 sequences are SGHTA and FQGTGA. The CDR3 runs to 13 residues. The CDR3 region is CASSLHYTGELFF. The DNA for the CDR3 is TGTGCCAGCAGCTTACACTACACCGGGGAGCTGTTTTTT.

The chain carries TRBV29-1 and TRBJ1-2; 7 nucleotides agree with TRBD1. Germline CDR1 and CDR2: SQVTM and ANQGSEA. With 5 bases clipped from V and 10 bases from J, the junction kept 7 bases outside the gene matches. The CDR3 spans 11 residues. The DNA for the CDR3 is TGCAGCGTTAGACAGGGAAACGTCTACACCTTC. As protein: CSVRQGNVYTF.

The chain uses TRBV9 and TRBJ1-2; the D is unclear. In germline, CDR1 is SGDLS, CDR2 YYNGEE. The CDR3 loop spans 12 amino acids. The ends were cut back, 1 base at V and 7 bases at J, with 8 bases in the middle. CDR3 coding DNA: TGTGCCAGCAGCGTAATGGGAGTTGGCTACACCTTC. It translates to CASSVMGVGYTF. Full variable domain (missing parts from reference TRBV9 and TRBJ1-2): DSGVTQTPKHLITATGQRVTLRCSPRSGDLSVYWYQQSLDQGLQFLIQYYNGEERAKGNILERFSAQQFPDLHSELNLSSLELGDSALYFCASSVMGVGYTFGSGTRLTVV.

The chain has TRBV7-6 and TRBJ1-2; D gene uncertain. Trimming removed 2 bases from V and 0 bases from J, with 7 bases in between. Germline-derived CDR1 and CDR2 are SGHVS and FNYEAQ. This CDR3 comprises 14 residues. CDR3 bases: TGTGCCAGCAGCTTACGAGGGACTAACTATGGCTACACCTTC. Its translation is CASSLRGTNYGYTF.

The chain has TRBV7-8 and TRBJ2-7; D is possibly TRBD1 (6 bases). Trimming cost V 5 bases and J 2 bases, with 19 bases left between them. The length of the CDR3 is 16 residues. CDR1 is SGHVS and CDR2 is FQNEAQ in the germline V gene. DNA of the CDR3: TGTGCCAGCAGCGTACCAGGGGACGCCTCCCCCTACGAGCAGTACTTC. Translated: CASSVPGDASPYEQYF.

This chain joins TRBV4-1 and TRBJ1-2; D not certain. Germline-derived CDR1 and CDR2 are MGHRA and YSYEKL. The CDR3 sequence is 15 residues long. Trimming pared 4 bases from V and 3 bases from J, leaving 15 bases between. DNA for the CDR3: TGCGCCAGCAGCCCCAAAGGTGGAGGAGACTATGGCTACACCTTC. Its translation is CASSPKGGGDYGYTF.

The genes are TRBV7-9 and TRBJ1-2; no clear D gene. V lost 2 bases and J lost 8, with 6 bases in between. CDR3 length: 11 amino acids. CDR1 is SEHNR, CDR2 FQNEAQ, per germline (reference sequence). CDR3 DNA: TGTGCCAGCAGCTTATACGAGGGCTACACCTTC. Protein sequence: CASSLYEGYTF.

The chain links TRBV11-3 to TRBJ2-7; weak D call: TRBD1 (5 bases). The CDR3 totals 13 residues. Looked up from germline, CDR1 is SGHNT and CDR2 is YENEEA. Trimming cost V 5 bases and J 3 bases, with 11 bases left between them. CDR3 nucleotide sequence: TGTGCCAGCAGCCACCGACAGAACTACGAGCAGTACTTC. It encodes CASSHRQNYEQYF.

The sample holds a few counts of this clone. J is TRBJ1-3 and V is TRBV5-5; D unclear. CDR1 is SGHKS and CDR2 is YYEKEE in the germline V gene (reference sequence). This CDR3 contains 14 residues. With 4 bases removed from V and 1 base from J, the gap between germline ends came to 9 bases. In nucleotides, the CDR3 is TGTGCCAGCAGCGTGGGGAGATCTGGAAACACCATATATTTT. It encodes CASSVGRSGNTIYF.

This chain links TRBV2 with TRBJ1-2, with D possibly matching TRBD1 (5 bases). From germline, CDR1 is SNHLY and CDR2 FYNNEI. The CDR3 contains 15 residues. The ends were cut back, 1 base at V and 7 bases at J, with 16 bases in the middle. CDR3 region: CASSEGGGVYGGYTF. Written as DNA, the CDR3 is TGTGCCAGCAGTGAAGGTGGAGGGGTCTATGGTGGCTACACCTTC.

The V gene is TRBV6-5, the J gene TRBJ2-1; no firm D call. V gave up 7 bases and J gave up 0 bases, with 10 bases separating them. The CDR3 has 14 amino acids. Germline V lookup: CDR1 MNHEY, CDR2 SVGAGI. The CDR3 DNA reads TGTGCCAGCATGAGATCCGTCTCCTACAATGAGCAGTTCTTC. As protein: CASMRSVSYNEQFF.

The genes are TRBV11-2 and TRBJ1-2; D is perhaps TRBD1 (5 bases). The CDR3 consists of 14 residues. Germline V gene sequence: CDR1 SGHAT, CDR2 FQNNGV. V was pared by 0 bases and J by 4 bases, with 9 bases between. The CDR3 sequence is CASSLDRGTYGYTF. CDR3 DNA: TGTGCCAGCAGCTTAGATCGGGGGACCTATGGCTACACCTTC. The full variable domain, in which reference TRBV11-2 and TRBJ1-2 provide the parts outside the CDR3, is EAGVAQSPRYKIIEKRQSVAFWCNPISGHATLYWYQQILGQGPKLLIQFQNNGVVDDSQLPKDRFSAERLKGVDSTLKIQPAKLEDSAVYLCASSLDRGTYGYTFGSGTRLTVV.

The chain links TRBV5-6 to TRBJ2-2; D is possibly TRBD1 (5 bases). This CDR3 is 16 amino acids long. Trimming stripped 4 bases from V and 1 base from J, with 14 bases between. Per germline, CDR1 SGHDT and CDR2 YYEEEE. The CDR3 coding sequence is TGTGCCAGCAGCATCTTTGGGGCAGGGAACACCGGGGAGCTGTTTTTT. It is translated as CASSIFGAGNTGELFF.

The chain recombines TRBV6-2 or TRBV6-3 with TRBJ1-1; D ambiguous. In germline, CDR1 is MNHEY, CDR2 SVGEGT. Trimming removed 4 bases at V and 1 base at J, with 7 bases between. CDR3 length: 13 residues. The CDR3 DNA reads as TGTGCCAGCAGTTTACGGGAGAACACTGAAGCTTTCTTT. Protein sequence: CASSLRENTEAFF.

In DNA form, the CDR3 reads TGTGCCAGCAGCCGAGAGTTGGGCGATAATCAGCCCCAGCATTTT. Protein: CASSRELGDNQPQHF. The V call is TRBV7-8, the J call TRBJ1-5, with D unclear. V gave up 5 bases and J gave up 4 bases, with 15 bases separating them. Germline V gives CDR1 SGHVS, CDR2 FQNEAQ. The CDR3 is made up of 15 amino acids.

V gene TRBV18 combines with J gene TRBJ2-5, with 7 bases aligning to TRBD1. The J segment lost 1 base and the V segment lost 1 base, leaving 0 bases of the junction unmatched. Germline lookup yields CDR1 KGHSH and CDR2 LQKENI. The CDR3 is 14 amino acids. The CDR3 loop reads CASSPRDSQETQYF. The CDR3 nucleotides read TGTGCCAGCTCACCACGGGACAGCCAAGAGACCCAGTACTTC.

The V and J genes are TRBV6-5 and TRBJ2-7, with TRBD2 identical over 11 bases. The CDR3 covers 16 residues. The V and J ends lost 2 bases and 7 bases, in that order; junction bases with no gene match: 10. Germline V lookup: CDR1 MNHEY, CDR2 SVGAGI. CDR3 residues: CASSYGEGTSGNEQYF. The CDR3 bases are TGTGCCAGCAGTTACGGTGAAGGGACTAGCGGAAATGAGCAGTACTTC.